This T cell receptor (beta chain) came from a study of CD8+CD57+ T cells in acquired aplastic anemia. Study findings and constraints: Patients were compared with controls for CD8+ Simpson's diversity, and no significant difference emerged.

This clonotype came up many times. Its antigen is unknown. The template for TCR beta VDJ and CDR3 sequence profiling was genomic DNA. TCRdb analysed the reads with MiXCR anew, one entry per CDR3 protein. This table holds 310,000 or so distinct CDR3 sequences, 56% found once. The authors sequenced patients whose flow cytometry had shown CD8+CD57+ cell expansion. Sampling of blood occurred while the patients had still received no therapy. V shed 4 bases, J shed 1 base, and the junction held 7 bases outside the gene matches. CDR3 length: 16 residues. CDR1 SGHRS and CDR2 YFSETQ come from the germline V gene.

Specimen: sorted CD4+, CD8+, or CD8+CD57+ T cells (not recorded which) from PBMCs. This chain connects TRBV5-1 to TRBJ2-5; TRBD1 matches at 10 bases. The receptor's source is a human donor with aplastic anemia. The CDR3 sequence is CASSKEGQGFQETQYF. The CDR3 DNA reads as TGCGCCAGCAGCAAGGAGGGACAGGGGTTCCAAGAGACCCAGTACTTC.